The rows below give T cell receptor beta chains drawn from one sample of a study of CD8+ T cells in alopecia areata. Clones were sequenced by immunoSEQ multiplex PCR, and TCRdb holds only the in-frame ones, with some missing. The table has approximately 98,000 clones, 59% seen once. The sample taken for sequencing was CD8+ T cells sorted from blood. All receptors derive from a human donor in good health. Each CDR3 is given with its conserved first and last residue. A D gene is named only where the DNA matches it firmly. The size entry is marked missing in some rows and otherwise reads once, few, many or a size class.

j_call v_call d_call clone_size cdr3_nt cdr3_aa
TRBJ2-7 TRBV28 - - TGTGCCAGCAGTCCCTTGGGTGGGGGGTCCTACGAGCAGTACTTC CASSPLGGGSYEQYF
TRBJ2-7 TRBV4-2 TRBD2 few TGTGCCAGCAGCCAAGCATCCCGACTAGCGGGGGGGCACCATTACGAGCAGTACTTC CASSQASRLAGGHHYEQYF
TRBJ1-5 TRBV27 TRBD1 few TGTGCCAGCAGGGAAAGACAGGGTCTCAATCAGCCCCAGCATTTT CASRERQGLNQPQHF
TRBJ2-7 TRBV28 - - TGTGCCAGCAGTTTCTCTAACGAGCAGTACTTC CASSFSNEQYF
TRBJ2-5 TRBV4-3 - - TGCGCCAGCAGCCAAGGGTTTCACCTACAAGAGACCCAGTACTTC CASSQGFHLQETQYF
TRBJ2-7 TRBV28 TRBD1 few TGTGCCAGCACCCTCGGACAGGGGAACGACGAGCAGTACTTC CASTLGQGNDEQYF
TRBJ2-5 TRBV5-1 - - TGCGCCAGCAGCTTAACACAGGGGACTTCCGAGACCCAGTACTTC CASSLTQGTSETQYF
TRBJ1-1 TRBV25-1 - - TGTGCCAGCAGTGGACAGACAGCGAACACTGAAGCTTTCTTT CASSGQTANTEAFF
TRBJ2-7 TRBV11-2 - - TGTGCCAGCAGCTTAGTCCGTAGGGAAGCCTACGAGCAGTACTTC CASSLVRREAYEQYF
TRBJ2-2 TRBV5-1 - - TGCGCCAGCAGCTTGGTCAGGGATGTCACCGGGGAGCTGTTTTTT CASSLVRDVTGELFF
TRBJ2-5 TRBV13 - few TGTGCCAGCAGCTCTTACGCGAAGCAGACTAAAGAGACCCAGTACTTC CASSSYAKQTKETQYF
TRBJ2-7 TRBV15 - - TGTGCCACCAGCAGAGGTGAAGGCCCCTACGAGCAGTACTTC CATSRGEGPYEQYF
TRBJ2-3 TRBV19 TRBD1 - TGTGCCAGTAGTATGGGGGTCGGACAGGGAATCGCAGATACGCAGTATTTT CASSMGVGQGIADTQYF
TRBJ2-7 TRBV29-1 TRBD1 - TGCAGCGTTCAACAGGGGGCTGCCGTAGAGCAGTACTTC CSVQQGAAVEQYF
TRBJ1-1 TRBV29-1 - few TGCAGCGCTCTGGGCGAGGGGCCGAACACTGAAGCTTTCTTT CSALGEGPNTEAFF
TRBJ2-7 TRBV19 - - TGTGCCAGTAGCCCAGGCGTCCAGTACGAGCAGTACTTC CASSPGVQYEQYF
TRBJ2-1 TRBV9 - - TGTGCCAGCAGTGGCCAGGGAGTTACCTACAATGAGCAGTTCTTC CASSGQGVTYNEQFF
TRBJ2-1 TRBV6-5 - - TGTGCCAGCAGTACAGGACTGCCCGAGTACAATGAGCAGTTCTTC CASSTGLPEYNEQFF
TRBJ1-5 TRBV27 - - TGTGCCAGCAGTTTACCGTCGGAGGAGAGCAATCAGCCCCAGCATTTT CASSLPSEESNQPQHF
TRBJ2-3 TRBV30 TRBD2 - TGTGCCTGGAGCCGGGGGGGGGACACAGATACGCAGTATTTT CAWSRGGDTDTQYF
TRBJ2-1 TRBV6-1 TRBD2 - TGTGCCAGCAGTGCCGGACTAGAGTCCCATGAGCAGTTCTTC CASSAGLESHEQFF
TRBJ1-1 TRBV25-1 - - TGTGCCAGCAGTGGTCCAGGGATGAACACTGAAGCTTTCTTT CASSGPGMNTEAFF
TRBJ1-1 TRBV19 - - TGTGCCAGTTCCCAATCAGGCTACACTGAAGCTTTCTTT CASSQSGYTEAFF
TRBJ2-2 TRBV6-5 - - TGTGCCAGCAGTTACCGGCTGGGTGGCGACACCGGGGAGCTGTTTTTT CASSYRLGGDTGELFF
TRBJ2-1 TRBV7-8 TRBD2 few TGTGCCAGCACCTCCGGGACTAGCACGTACAATGAGCAGTTCTTC CASTSGTSTYNEQFF
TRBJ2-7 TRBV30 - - TGTGCCTGGAGGGACAACAGATACGAGCAGTACTTC CAWRDNRYEQYF
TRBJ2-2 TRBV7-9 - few TGTGCCAGCAGCCCAGCTGCCGGGGAGCTGTTTTTT CASSPAAGELFF
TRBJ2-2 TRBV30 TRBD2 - TGTGCCTGGAGCGGGGCGGGAGAAAACACCGGGGAGCTGTTTTTT CAWSGAGENTGELFF
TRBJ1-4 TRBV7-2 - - TGTGCCAGCAGCTCCCCGACAGGAGGTGATGAAAAACTGTTTTTT CASSSPTGGDEKLFF
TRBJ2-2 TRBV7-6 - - TGTGCCAGCAGCTTAGGCTGGACGAACACCGGGGAGCTGTTTTTT CASSLGWTNTGELFF